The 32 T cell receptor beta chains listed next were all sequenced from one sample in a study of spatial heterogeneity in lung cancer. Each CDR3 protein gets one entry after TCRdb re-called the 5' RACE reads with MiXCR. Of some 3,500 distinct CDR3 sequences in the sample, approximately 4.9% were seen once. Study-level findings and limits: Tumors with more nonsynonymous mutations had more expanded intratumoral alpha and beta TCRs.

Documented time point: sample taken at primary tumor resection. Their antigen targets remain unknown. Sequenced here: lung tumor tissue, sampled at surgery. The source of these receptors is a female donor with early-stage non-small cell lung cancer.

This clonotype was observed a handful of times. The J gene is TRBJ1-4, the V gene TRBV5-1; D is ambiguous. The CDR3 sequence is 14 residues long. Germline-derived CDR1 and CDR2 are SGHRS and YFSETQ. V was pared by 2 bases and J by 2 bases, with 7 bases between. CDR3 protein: CASSFFGTNEKLFF. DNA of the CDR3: TGCGCCAGCAGCTTCTTCGGGACTAATGAAAAACTGTTTTTT.

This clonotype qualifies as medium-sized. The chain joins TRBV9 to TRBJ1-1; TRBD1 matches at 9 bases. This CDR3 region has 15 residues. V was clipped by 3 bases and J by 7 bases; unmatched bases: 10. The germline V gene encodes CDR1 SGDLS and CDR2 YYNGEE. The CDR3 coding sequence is TGTGCCAGCAGCGCTGCCTCGTTGACAGGGGGTGAAGCTTTCTTT. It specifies CASSAASLTGGEAFF.

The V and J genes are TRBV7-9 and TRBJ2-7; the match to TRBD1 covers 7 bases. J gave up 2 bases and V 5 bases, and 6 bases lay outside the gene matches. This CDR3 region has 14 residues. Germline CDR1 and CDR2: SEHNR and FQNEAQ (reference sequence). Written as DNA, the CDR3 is TGTGCCAGCAGCCTACCGGGACAGACCTACGAGCAGTACTTC. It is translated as CASSLPGQTYEQYF.

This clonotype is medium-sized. The CDR3 DNA follows: TGTGCCAGCAGCTCTAGACGGTCCTACGAGCAGTACTTC. Protein sequence: CASSSRRSYEQYF. The chain has TRBV4-2 and TRBJ2-7, with D unresolved. This CDR3 is built from 13 residues. In germline, CDR1 is LGHNA, CDR2 YNFKEQ. V was cut by 5 bases and J by 1 base, with 9 bases left in between.

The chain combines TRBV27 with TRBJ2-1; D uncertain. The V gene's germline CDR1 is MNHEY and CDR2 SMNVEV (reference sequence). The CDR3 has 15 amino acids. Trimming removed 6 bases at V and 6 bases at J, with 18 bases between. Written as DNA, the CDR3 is TGTGCCAGCAGAGCCGGGTCCGGTGGGTTCAATGAGCAGTTCTTC. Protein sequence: CASRAGSGGFNEQFF.

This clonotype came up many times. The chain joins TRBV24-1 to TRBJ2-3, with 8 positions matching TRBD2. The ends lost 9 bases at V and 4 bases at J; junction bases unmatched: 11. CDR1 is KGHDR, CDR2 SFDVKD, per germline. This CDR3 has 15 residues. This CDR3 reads CATHPGTSSADTQYF. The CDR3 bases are TGTGCCACCCACCCTGGGACTAGTAGTGCAGATACGCAGTATTTT.

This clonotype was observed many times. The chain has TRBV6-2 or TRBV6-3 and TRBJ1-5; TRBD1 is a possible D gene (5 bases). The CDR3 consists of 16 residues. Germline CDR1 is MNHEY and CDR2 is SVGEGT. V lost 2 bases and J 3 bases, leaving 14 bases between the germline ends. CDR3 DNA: TGTGCCAGCAGTTACGTCTCGGGGGTGCCCAATCAGCCCCAGCATTTT. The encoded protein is CASSYVSGVPNQPQHF.

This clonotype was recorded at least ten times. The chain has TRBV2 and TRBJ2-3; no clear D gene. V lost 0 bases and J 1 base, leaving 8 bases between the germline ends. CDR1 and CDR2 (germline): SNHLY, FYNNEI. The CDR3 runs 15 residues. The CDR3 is CASSEAGGGTDTQYF. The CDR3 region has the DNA TGTGCCAGCAGTGAAGCAGGTGGGGGCACAGATACGCAGTATTTT.

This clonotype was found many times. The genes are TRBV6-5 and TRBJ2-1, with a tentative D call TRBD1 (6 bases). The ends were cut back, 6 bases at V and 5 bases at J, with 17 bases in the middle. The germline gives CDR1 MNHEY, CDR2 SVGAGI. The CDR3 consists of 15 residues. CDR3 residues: CASSSYRDRDNEQFF. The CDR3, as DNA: TGTGCCAGCAGCAGCTACAGGGATAGGGACAATGAGCAGTTCTTC.

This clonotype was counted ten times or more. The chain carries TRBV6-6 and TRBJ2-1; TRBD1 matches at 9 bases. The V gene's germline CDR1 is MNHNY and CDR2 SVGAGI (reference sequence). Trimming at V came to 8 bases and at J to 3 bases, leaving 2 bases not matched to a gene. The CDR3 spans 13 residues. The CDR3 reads CASGTGSYNEQFF. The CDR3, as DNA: TGTGCCAGCGGGACAGGGAGCTACAATGAGCAGTTCTTC.

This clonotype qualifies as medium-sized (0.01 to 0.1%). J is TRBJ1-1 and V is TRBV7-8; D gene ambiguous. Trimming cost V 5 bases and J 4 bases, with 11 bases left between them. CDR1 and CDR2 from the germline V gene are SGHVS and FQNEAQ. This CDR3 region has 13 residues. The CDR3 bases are TGTGCCAGCAGCAGACTTGGTATCACTGAAGCTTTCTTT. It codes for CASSRLGITEAFF.

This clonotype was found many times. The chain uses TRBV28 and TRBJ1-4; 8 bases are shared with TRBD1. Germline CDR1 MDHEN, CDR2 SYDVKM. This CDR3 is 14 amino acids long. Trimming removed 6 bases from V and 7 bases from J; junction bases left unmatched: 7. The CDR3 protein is CASRKTGEFEKLFF. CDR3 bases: TGTGCCAGCAGGAAGACAGGGGAATTTGAAAAACTGTTTTTT.

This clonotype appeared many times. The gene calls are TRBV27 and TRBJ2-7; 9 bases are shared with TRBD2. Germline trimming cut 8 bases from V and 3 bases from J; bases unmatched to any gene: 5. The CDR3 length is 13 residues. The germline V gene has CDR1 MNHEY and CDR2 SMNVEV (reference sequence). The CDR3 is CASRGGGFYEQYF. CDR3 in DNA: TGTGCCAGCCGCGGGGGGGGGTTCTACGAGCAGTACTTC.

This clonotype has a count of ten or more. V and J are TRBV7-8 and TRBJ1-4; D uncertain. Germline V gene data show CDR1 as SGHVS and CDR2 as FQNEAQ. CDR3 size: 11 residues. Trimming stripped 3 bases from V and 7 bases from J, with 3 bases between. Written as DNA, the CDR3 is TGTGCCAGCAGCTTTAGTGAAAAACTGTTTTTT. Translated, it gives CASSFSEKLFF.

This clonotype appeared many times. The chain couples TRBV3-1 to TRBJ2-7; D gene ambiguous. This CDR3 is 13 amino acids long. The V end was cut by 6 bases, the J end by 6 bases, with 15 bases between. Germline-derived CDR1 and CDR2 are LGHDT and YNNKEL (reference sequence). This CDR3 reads CASSPTFTGEQYF. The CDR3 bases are TGTGCCAGCAGTCCGACCTTCACCGGCGAGCAGTACTTC.

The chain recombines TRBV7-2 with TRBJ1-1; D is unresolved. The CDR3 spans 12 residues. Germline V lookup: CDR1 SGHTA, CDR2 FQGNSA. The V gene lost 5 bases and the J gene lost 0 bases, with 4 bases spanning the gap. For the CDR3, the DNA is TGTGCCAGCAGCACCATGAACACTGAAGCTTTCTTT. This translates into CASSTMNTEAFF.

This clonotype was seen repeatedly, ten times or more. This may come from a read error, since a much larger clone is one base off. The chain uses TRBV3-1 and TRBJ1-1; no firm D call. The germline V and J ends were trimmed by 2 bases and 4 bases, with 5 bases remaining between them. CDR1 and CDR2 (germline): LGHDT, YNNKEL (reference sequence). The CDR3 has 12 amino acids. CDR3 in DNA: TGTGCCAGCAGCCAAAGAAGCACTGAAGCTTTCTTT. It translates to CASSQRSTEAFF.

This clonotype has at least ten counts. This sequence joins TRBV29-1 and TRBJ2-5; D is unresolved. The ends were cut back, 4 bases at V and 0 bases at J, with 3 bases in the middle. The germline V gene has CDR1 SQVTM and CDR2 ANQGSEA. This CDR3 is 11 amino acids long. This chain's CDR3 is CSVGYQETQYF. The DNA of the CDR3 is TGCAGCGTTGGATACCAAGAGACCCAGTACTTC.

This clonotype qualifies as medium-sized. CDR3 in amino acids: CASSRPTGNTSYTF. The CDR3 DNA reads as TGTGCCAGCAGCCGCCCGACAGGGAATACGAGCTACACCTTC. The chain combines TRBV9 with TRBJ1-2; 7 bases match TRBD1. V lost 4 bases to trimming and J lost 9 bases; unmatched junction nucleotides: 12. The length of the CDR3 is 14 residues. Germline V CDR1 and CDR2: SGDLS, YYNGEE.

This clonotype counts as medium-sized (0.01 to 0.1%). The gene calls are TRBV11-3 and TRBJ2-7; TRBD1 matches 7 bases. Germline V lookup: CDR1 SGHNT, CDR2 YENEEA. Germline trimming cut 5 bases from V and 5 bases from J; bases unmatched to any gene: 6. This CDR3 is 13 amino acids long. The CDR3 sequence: CASSHDRANEQYF. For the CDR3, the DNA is TGTGCCAGCAGCCATGACAGGGCCAACGAGCAGTACTTC.

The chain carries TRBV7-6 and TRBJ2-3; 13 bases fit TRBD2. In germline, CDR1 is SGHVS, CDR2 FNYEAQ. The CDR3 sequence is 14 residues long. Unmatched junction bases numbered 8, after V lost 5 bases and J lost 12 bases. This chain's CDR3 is CASSRGLAGSLQYF. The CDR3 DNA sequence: TGTGCCAGCAGCAGGGGACTAGCGGGGAGCCTCCAGTATTTT.

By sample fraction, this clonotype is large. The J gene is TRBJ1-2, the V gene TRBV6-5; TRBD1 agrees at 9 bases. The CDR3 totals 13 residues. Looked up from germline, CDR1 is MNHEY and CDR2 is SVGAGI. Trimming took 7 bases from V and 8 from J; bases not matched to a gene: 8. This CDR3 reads CASTPQGARGYTF. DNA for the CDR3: TGTGCCAGCACCCCACAGGGGGCGCGGGGCTACACCTTC.

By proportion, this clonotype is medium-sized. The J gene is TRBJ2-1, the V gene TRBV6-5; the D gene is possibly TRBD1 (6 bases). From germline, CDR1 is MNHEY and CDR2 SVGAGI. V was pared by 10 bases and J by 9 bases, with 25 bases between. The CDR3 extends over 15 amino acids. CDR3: CANHIRRGKCGEQFF. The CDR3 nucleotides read TGTGCCAACCACATCCGCAGGGGCAAGTGCGGTGAGCAGTTCTTC.

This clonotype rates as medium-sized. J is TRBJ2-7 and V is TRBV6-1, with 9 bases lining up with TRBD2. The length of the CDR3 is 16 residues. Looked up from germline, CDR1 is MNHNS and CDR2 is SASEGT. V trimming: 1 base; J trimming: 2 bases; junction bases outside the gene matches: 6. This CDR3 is CASSEGVSGGPYEQYF. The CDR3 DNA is TGTGCCAGCAGTGAAGGAGTTAGCGGGGGCCCCTACGAGCAGTACTTC.

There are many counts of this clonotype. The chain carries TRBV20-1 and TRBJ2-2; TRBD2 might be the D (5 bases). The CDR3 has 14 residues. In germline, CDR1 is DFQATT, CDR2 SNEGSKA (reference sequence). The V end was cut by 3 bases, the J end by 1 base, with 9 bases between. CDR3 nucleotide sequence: TGCAGTGCTAGGGGTCGGGGGAACACCGGGGAGCTGTTTTTT. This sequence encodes CSARGRGNTGELFF.

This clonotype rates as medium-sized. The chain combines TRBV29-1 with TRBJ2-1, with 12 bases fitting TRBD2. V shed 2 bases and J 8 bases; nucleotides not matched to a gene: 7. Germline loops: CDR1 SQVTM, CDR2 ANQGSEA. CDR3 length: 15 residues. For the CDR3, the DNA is TGCAGCGTTGAATGCCCTAGCGGGGGGGCCCATGAGCAGTTCTTC. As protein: CSVECPSGGAHEQFF.

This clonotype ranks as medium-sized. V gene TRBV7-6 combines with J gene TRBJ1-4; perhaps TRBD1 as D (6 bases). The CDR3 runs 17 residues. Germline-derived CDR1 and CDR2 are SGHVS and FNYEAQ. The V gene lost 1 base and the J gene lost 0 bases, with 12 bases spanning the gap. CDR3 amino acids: CASSLGQGGTTNEKLFF. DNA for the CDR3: TGTGCCAGCAGCTTAGGACAAGGGGGAACAACTAATGAAAAACTGTTTTTT.

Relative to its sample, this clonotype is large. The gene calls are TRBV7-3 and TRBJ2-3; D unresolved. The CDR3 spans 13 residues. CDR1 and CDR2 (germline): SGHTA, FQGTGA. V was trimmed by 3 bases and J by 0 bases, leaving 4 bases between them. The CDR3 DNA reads TGTGCCAGCAGCTTTAAAAGCACAGATACGCAGTATTTT. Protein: CASSFKSTDTQYF.

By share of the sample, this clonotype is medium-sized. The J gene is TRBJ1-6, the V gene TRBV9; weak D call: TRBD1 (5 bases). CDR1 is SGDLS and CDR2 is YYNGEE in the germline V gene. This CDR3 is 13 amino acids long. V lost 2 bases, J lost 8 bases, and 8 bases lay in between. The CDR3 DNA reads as TGTGCCAGCAGCGTCGGAGGGGATTCACCCCTCCACTTT. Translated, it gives CASSVGGDSPLHF.

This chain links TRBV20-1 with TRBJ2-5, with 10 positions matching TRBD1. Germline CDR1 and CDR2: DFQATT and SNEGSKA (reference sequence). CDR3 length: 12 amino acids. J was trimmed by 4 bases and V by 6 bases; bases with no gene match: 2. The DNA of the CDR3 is TGCAGTGCGCGGACAGGGGGAGAGACCCAGTACTTC. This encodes CSARTGGETQYF.

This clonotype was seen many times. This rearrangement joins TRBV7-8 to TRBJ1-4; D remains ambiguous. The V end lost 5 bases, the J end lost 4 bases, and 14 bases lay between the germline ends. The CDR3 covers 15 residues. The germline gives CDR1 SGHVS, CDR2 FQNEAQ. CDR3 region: CASSQAAVLNEKLFF. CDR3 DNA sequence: TGTGCCAGCAGCCAGGCGGCGGTCCTTAATGAAAAACTGTTTTTT.

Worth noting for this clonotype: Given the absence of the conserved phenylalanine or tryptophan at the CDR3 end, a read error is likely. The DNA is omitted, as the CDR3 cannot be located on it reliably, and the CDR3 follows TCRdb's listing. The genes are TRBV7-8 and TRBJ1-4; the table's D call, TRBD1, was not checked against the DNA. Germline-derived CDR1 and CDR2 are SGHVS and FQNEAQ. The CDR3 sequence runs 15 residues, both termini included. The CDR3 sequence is CERRKERVANEKMGG.